The 12 T cell receptor beta chains in this list originate from one sample, sequenced in a study of T-cell reconstitution after alpha-beta-depleted transplantation in children. Researchers prepared the TCRbeta library using unique molecular identifiers, the study reports. A single record per CDR3 protein comes from TCRdb applying MiXCR to the PCR reads. The profile shows fewer than 550,000 distinct CDR3 sequences, around 15% of them singletons. This sample comprised PBMCs, mostly from graft donor cells, obtained 360 days after TCRalphabeta/CD19-depleted stem cell transplant. The receptors were sampled from a boy in the first two years of life who had a stem cell transplant for Wiskott-Aldrich syndrome, so the T cells may come from the graft donor.

The chain has TRBV20-1 and TRBJ1-2, with D unclear. This CDR3 is built from 13 residues. CDR1 DFQATT and CDR2 SNEGSKA come from the germline V gene (reference sequence). Here the CDR3 reads CSLGWQPGYGYTF. In DNA, the CDR3 is TGCAGCCTAGGGTGGCAACCCGGCTATGGCTACACCTTC.

The rearrangement links TRBV20-1 to TRBJ2-1; D may be TRBD1 or TRBD2 (5 bases each). Trimming shortened V by 3 bases and J by 8 bases, and 11 bases separated the two germline ends. Germline loops: CDR1 DFQATT, CDR2 SNEGSKA (reference sequence). CDR3 size: 12 residues. CDR3 nucleotides: TGCAGTGCTAGCGGGGACCCTCATGAGCAGTTCTTC. Translated, it gives CSASGDPHEQFF.

V is TRBV7-9 and J is TRBJ1-4, with a weak D call TRBD1 (5 bases). Trimming shortened V by 3 bases and J by 8 bases, and 13 bases separated the two germline ends. CDR1 is SEHNR and CDR2 is FQNEAQ in the germline V gene (reference sequence). The CDR3 runs 14 residues. CDR3 DNA: TGTGCCAGCAGCTTGGCAGGGAAGGGGGAAAAACTGTTTTTT. Encoded protein: CASSLAGKGEKLFF.

This clonotype was detected once. The CDR3 loop is CASSFTFPYRANSGANVLTF. Here the CDR3 DNA reads TGTGCCAGCAGTTTTACCTTCCCATACAGGGCTAACTCTGGGGCCAACGTCCTGACTTTC. The chain links TRBV12-3 or TRBV12-4 to TRBJ2-6, with D possibly being TRBD1 (6 bases). CDR3 length: 20 amino acids. The V end was cut by 3 bases, the J end by 0 bases, with 21 bases between.

The genes are TRBV20-1 and TRBJ2-7; D is tentatively TRBD1 or TRBD2 (6 bases each). V lost 1 base and J lost 6, with 22 bases in between. The CDR3 spans 16 residues. The germline gives CDR1 DFQATT, CDR2 SNEGSKA (reference sequence). CDR3 amino acids: CSARGTGTLPYVEQYF. CDR3 DNA sequence: TGCAGTGCTAGAGGAACAGGGACTCTACCCTACGTCGAGCAGTACTTC.

This clonotype was observed a few times. The chain combines TRBV10-3 with TRBJ2-1; tentatively, D is TRBD2 (6 bases). Deletions cut 6 bases from V and 9 bases from J, with 9 bases between. This CDR3 is built from 11 residues. CDR1 is ENHRY, CDR2 SYGVKD, per germline. CDR3 protein: CAIRREFEQFF. CDR3 DNA sequence: TGTGCCATCAGACGGGAGTTTGAGCAGTTCTTC.

The table lists this clonotype with a few counts. The rearrangement joins TRBV20-1 to TRBJ2-1, with 8 bases aligning to TRBD2. Germline lookup yields CDR1 DFQATT and CDR2 SNEGSKA (reference sequence). Unmatched junction bases numbered 9, after V lost 3 bases and J lost 2 bases. This CDR3 is 16 amino acids long. The CDR3 reads CSASKPSGRTYNEQFF. CDR3 DNA: TGCAGTGCTAGTAAACCAAGCGGGAGAACCTACAATGAGCAGTTCTTC.

The V and J genes are TRBV12-3 or TRBV12-4 and TRBJ2-4; tentative D call: TRBD2 (6 bases). The CDR3 totals 13 residues. The V end was cut by 6 bases, the J end by 9 bases, with 15 bases between. The DNA for the CDR3 is TGTGCCAGCAGCCTCCAACGGGGAGGCATTCAGTACTTC. Protein sequence: CASSLQRGGIQYF.

This rearrangement joins TRBV4-2 to TRBJ2-3, with D uncertain. The CDR3 totals 15 residues. Trimming removed 1 base at V and 0 bases at J, with 8 bases between. Germline V gene data show CDR1 as LGHNA and CDR2 as YNFKEQ. CDR3 sequence (DNA): TGTGCCAGCAGCCAAGCGGAGCGTAGCACAGATACGCAGTATTTT. Translated: CASSQAERSTDTQYF.

The genes are TRBV29-1 and TRBJ2-6; D ambiguous. Germline V gene sequence: CDR1 SQVTM, CDR2 ANQGSEA. The CDR3 has 12 amino acids. In nucleotides, the CDR3 is TGCACCGCAGTCTCTGGGGCCAACGTCCTGACTTTC. Translated: CTAVSGANVLTF.

The gene calls are TRBV27 and TRBJ2-3; TRBD2 agrees at 7 bases. In germline, CDR1 is MNHEY, CDR2 SMNVEV (reference sequence). This CDR3 has 15 amino acids. V was clipped by 6 bases and J by 6 bases; unmatched bases: 12. CDR3 coding DNA: TGTGCCAGCAGCTCCTGGCGGGAGCGTCAGGATACGCAGTATTTT. Amino acid sequence: CASSSWRERQDTQYF.

In this sample, this clonotype turned up a few times. V is TRBV7-2 and J is TRBJ2-3; D possibly corresponds to TRBD1 (6 bases). Trimming shortened V by 1 base and J by 8 bases, and 19 bases separated the two germline ends. The CDR3 sequence is 16 residues long. Germline V CDR1 and CDR2: SGHTA, FQGNSA. The CDR3 DNA sequence: TGTGCCAGCAGCTTAGGTTTGATTTGGGGGCAAGCTACGCAGTATTTT. It codes for CASSLGLIWGQATQYF.